This entry is about one TCR beta chain. Its antigen is as yet unknown. The record originates from a study of T cell responses to AZD1222 COVID-19 vaccine. The CDR3 runs to 14 residues. Germline values: CDR1 PRHDT, CDR2 FYEKMQ (reference sequence). Trimming shortened V by 0 bases and J by 6 bases, and 12 bases separated the two germline ends. Assay: immunoSEQ multiplex PCR; the TCRdb copy retains only in-frame clones and omits some. The sample carries approximately 120,000 clones, 88% recorded once. Study outcomes and limitations: Targeting of unmutated variant regions was reportedly seen in nearly half of spike-specific TCRs. The donor group comprised mostly white British people and more females; the analysis possibly underestimated clonal diversity.

The clonotype originates from an adult who received the AZD1222 COVID-19 vaccine. The rearrangement joins TRBV13 to TRBJ2-7; D possibly corresponds to TRBD2 (6 bases). Sequences were derived from peripheral blood, sampled 28 days after the second AZD1222 dose. The CDR3 is CASSLGGSIFEQYF. The CDR3 coding sequence is TGTGCCAGCAGCTTAGGCGGGAGCATCTTCGAGCAGTACTTC.